Only one count was recorded for the clone carrying this T cell receptor (beta chain). TCRdb recomputed calls from the RT-PCR reads with MiXCR, one row per CDR3 protein. The table records over 200,000 distinct CDR3 sequences, 35% to 45% of them present only once. These data are taken from a study of patients and donors after allogeneic stem cell transplantation. Sequencing was done on a sample of blood, either unsorted or a sorted T cell fraction (not recorded which). The TCR originated in a human donor who was either an allogeneic HSCT recipient or a stem cell or donor lymphocyte infusion donor (not recorded which). It is not recorded whose cells these are; they may come from a transplant donor.

This chain's CDR3 is CASSQEARGLSYGYTF. The CDR3 DNA follows: TGTGCCAGCAGCCAAGAAGCCAGGGGCCTTTCCTATGGCTACACCTTC. V gene TRBV4-2 combines with J gene TRBJ1-2, with a weak D call TRBD1 (6 bases). In germline, CDR1 is LGHNA, CDR2 YNFKEQ. Trimming shortened V by 0 bases and J by 4 bases, and 15 bases separated the two germline ends. The CDR3 has 16 residues.